What follows describes a single TCR beta chain. This clone was picked up a small number of times. Its antigen remains unidentified. Base-call qualities are not available, and no considerably larger clone is one nucleotide away. The data derive from a study of blood T cell repertoires in COVID-19 (TCRdb year 2020). A note on the overall study: The collaborator samples originated in the United States, Italy and Spain and spanned the acute and convalescent phases of COVID-19. The material from the prospective study consisted of cDNA or gDNA derived from T cells, B-cell-depleted T cells, or PBMCs. Deeply sampled blood TCRbeta repertoires from subjects exposed to, actively infected with, or recovered from COVID-19 were included in the dataset. The repertoires were released in a freely available public database intended as a resource for research on the immune response to SARS-CoV-2. Samples were obtained from the ongoing ImmuneRACE study (first 160 participants) and from over 1,000 subjects provided by 6 global collaborators. Sample metadata almost always included a de-identified subject ID, COVID-19 status, age in years and sex. Where HLA class I and class II types were available, the types were taken from metadata supplied by the sample provider, not from assay-based typing.

The immunoSEQ Assay, a bias-controlled multiplex PCR, was used to amplify TCRbeta CDR3 regions from genomic DNA. As for the original processing: The number of nucleated cells in each sample was estimated from the amplification of reference gene primers within the assay. To quantify the absolute abundance of each unique TCRbeta CDR3 rearrangement, sequence reads were collapsed and filtered. For each sample, productive Simpson clonality was calculated as the square root of Simpson's diversity index across productive rearrangements. TCRdb's version of the immuneACCESS table is confined to in-frame rearrangements and falls short of the full clone set. An unresolved V gene accounts for under half of the shortfall where checked; the remainder is of unknown origin. From that table come the V and J calls and clone size; the DNA was used to work out D and trimming. This sample comprises about 350,000 clones, over 85% of them detected only once. Roughly 3.9% of the sample rests with the top ten.

One collaborating source in Seattle enrolled patients during active infection and followed them longitudinally through the course of disease. Each collaborating institution followed its own protocols to collect whole blood in K2EDTA tubes. For TCRbeta analysis, collaborators shipped samples in one of three forms: frozen whole blood, isolated PBMCs, or DNA extracted from either of those sample types. What the work shows at the level of the full study, not this receptor alone: How much clinical and demographic metadata was included differed by source and by participant, and the metadata was provided uncurated.

Taken from cysteine to phenylalanine, the CDR3 has 15 residues. The DNA shown is the 45-base CDR3, in frame from base 1. CDR1 SGHRS and CDR2 YFSETQ were looked up in the germline V gene. Trimming at the junction amounts to 0 bases on V and 6 bases on J, and the germline ends lie 16 bases apart. Input material: peripheral blood. The TCR comes from a woman between 55 and 75 years old with COVID-19, enrolled during active disease. The chain links TRBV5-1 with TRBJ2-7, with a weak D call of TRBD2 (5 bases match). This receptor has the CDR3 CASSLGGSGGPEQYF. The bases are TGCGCCAGCAGCTTGGGAGGCTCCGGAGGTCCCGAGCAGTACTTC.